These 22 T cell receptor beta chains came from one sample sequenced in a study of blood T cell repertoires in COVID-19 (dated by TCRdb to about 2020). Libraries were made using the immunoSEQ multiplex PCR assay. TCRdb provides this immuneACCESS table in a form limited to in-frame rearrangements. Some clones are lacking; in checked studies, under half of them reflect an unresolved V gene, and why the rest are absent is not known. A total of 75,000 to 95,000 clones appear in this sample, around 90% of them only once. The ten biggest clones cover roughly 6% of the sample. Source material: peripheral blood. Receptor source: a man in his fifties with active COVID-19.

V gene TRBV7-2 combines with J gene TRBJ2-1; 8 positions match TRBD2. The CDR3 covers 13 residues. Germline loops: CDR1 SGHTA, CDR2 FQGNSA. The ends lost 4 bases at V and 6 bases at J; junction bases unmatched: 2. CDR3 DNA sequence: TGTGCCAGCAGCTCGGGGACTAGCAATGAGCAGTTCTTC. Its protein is CASSSGTSNEQFF.

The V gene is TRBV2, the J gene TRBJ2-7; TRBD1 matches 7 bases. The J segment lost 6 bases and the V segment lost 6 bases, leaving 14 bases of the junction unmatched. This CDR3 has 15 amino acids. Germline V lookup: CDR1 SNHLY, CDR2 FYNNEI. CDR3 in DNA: TGTGCCAGCAGGGAGACCGGGACAGAAGGATCCGAGCAGTACTTC. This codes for CASRETGTEGSEQYF.

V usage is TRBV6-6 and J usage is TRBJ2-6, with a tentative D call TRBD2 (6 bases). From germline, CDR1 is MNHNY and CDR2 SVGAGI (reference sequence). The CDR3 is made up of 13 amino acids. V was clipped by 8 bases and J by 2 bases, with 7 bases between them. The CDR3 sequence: CASSGAGANVLTF. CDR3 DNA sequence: TGTGCCAGCTCGGGGGCTGGGGCCAACGTCCTGACTTTC.

The CDR3: CASSQRGAADNQPQHF. In nucleotides, the CDR3 is TGTGCCAGCAGCCAGCGTGGGGCAGCCGATAATCAGCCCCAGCATTTT. V is TRBV3-1 (or the pseudogene TRBV3-2) and J is TRBJ1-5; D may be TRBD1 (5 bases). The germline gives CDR1 LGHDT, CDR2 YNNKEL (reference sequence). V was trimmed by 3 bases and J by 4 bases, leaving 16 bases between them. This CDR3 spans 16 amino acids.

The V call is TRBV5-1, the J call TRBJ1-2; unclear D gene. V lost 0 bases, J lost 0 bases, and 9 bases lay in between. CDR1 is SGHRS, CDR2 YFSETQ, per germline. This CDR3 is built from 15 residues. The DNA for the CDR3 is TGCGCCAGCAGCTTGGCGAGTCATTCTAACTATGGCTACACCTTC. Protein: CASSLASHSNYGYTF.

This chain's CDR3 is CAWSPKQGAYEQYF. The CDR3 region has the DNA TGTGCCTGGAGCCCAAAACAGGGGGCATACGAGCAGTACTTC. The rearrangement uses TRBV30 and TRBJ2-7; 9 nucleotides line up with TRBD1. CDR1 GTSNPN and CDR2 SVGIG come from the germline V gene (reference sequence). Trimming took 3 bases from V and 4 from J; bases not matched to a gene: 7. CDR3 length: 14 amino acids.

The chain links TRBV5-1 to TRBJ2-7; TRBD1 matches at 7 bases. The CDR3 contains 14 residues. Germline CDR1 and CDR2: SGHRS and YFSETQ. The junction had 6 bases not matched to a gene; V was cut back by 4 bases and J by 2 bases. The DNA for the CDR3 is TGCGCCAGCAGCCAGTCGGGACAGACCTACGAGCAGTACTTC. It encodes CASSQSGQTYEQYF.

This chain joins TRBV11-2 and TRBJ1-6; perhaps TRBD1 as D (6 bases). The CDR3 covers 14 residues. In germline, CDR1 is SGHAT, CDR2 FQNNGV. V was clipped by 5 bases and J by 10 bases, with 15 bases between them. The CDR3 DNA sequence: TGTGCCAGCAGCGACAGGTGGGGAAACTCACCCCTCCACTTT. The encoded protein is CASSDRWGNSPLHF.

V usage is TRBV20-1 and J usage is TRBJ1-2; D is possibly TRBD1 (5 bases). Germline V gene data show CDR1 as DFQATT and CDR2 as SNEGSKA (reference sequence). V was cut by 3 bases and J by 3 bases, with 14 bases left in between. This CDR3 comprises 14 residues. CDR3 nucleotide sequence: TGCAGTGCTAGTCAGGGTTTCTCGGACTATGGCTACACCTTC. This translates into CSASQGFSDYGYTF.

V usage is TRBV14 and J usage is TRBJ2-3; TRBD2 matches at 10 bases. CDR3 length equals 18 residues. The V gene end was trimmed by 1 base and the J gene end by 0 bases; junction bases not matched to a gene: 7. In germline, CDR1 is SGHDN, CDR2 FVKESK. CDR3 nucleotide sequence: TGTGCCAGCAGCCAAGGGACTAGCGGAGCCTCTAGCACAGATACGCAGTATTTT. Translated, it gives CASSQGTSGASSTDTQYF. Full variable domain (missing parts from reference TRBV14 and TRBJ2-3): EAGVTQFPSHSVIEKGQTVTLRCDPISGHDNLYWYRRVMGKEIKFLLHFVKESKQDESGMPNNRFLAERTGGTYSTLKVQPAELEDSGVYFCASSQGTSGASSTDTQYFGPGTRLTVL.

In nucleotides, the CDR3 is TGTGCCAGCAGCCAAGGGACAGGTGAAGCTTTCTTT. Protein: CASSQGTGEAFF. The chain couples TRBV3-1 (or the pseudogene TRBV3-2) to TRBJ1-1; 7 bases align to TRBD1. From germline, CDR1 is LGHDT and CDR2 YNNKEL (reference sequence). The CDR3 spans 12 residues. The V gene end was trimmed by 1 base and the J gene end by 7 bases; junction bases not matched to a gene: 0.

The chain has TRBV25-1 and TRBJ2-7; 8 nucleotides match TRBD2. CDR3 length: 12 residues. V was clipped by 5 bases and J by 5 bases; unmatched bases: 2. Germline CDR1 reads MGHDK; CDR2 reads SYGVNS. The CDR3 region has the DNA TGTGCCAGCAGTCGGGGGGGCCACGAGCAGTACTTC. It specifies CASSRGGHEQYF.

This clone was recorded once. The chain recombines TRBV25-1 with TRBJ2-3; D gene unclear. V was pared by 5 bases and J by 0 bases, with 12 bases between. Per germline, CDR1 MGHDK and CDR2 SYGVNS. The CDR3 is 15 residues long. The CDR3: CASSKILASTDTQYF. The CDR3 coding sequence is TGTGCCAGCAGTAAAATCCTGGCTAGCACAGATACGCAGTATTTT. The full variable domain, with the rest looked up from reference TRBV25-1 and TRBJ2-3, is EADIYQTPRYLVIGTGKKITLECSQTMGHDKMYWYQQDPGMELHLIHYSYGVNSTEKGDLSSESTVSRIRTEHFPLTLESARPSHTSQYLCASSKILASTDTQYFGPGTRLTVL.

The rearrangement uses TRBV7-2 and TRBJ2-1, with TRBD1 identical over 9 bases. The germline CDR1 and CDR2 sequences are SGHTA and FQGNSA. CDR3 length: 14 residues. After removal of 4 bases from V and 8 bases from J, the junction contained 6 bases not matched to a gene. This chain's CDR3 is CASSSLQGAHEQFF. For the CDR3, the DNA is TGTGCCAGCAGCTCGTTACAGGGGGCGCATGAGCAGTTCTTC. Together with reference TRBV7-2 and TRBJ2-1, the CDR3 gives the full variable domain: GAGVSQSPSNKVTEKGKDVELRCDPISGHTALYWYRQSLGQGLEFLIYFQGNSAPDKSGLPSDRFSAERTGGSVSTLTIQRTQQEDSAVYLCASSSLQGAHEQFFGPGTRLTVL.

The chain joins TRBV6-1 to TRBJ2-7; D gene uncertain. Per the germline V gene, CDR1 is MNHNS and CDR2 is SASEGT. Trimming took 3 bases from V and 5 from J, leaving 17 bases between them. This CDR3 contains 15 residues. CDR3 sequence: CASSDTPEARDEQYF. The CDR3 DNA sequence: TGTGCCAGCAGTGATACTCCAGAGGCCCGGGACGAGCAGTACTTC.

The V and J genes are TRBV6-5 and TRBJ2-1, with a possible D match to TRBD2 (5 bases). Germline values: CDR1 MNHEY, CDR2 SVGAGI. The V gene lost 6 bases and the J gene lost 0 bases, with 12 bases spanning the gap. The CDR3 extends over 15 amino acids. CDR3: CASRPSPSSYNEQFF. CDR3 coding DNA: TGTGCCAGCAGGCCTAGCCCTAGCTCCTACAATGAGCAGTTCTTC.

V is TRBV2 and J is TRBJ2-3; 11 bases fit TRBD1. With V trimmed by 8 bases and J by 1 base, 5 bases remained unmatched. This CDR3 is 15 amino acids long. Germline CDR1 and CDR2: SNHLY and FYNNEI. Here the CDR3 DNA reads TGTGCCAGCCTAAAGGGACAGGGGGGCACAGATACGCAGTATTTT. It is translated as CASLKGQGGTDTQYF.

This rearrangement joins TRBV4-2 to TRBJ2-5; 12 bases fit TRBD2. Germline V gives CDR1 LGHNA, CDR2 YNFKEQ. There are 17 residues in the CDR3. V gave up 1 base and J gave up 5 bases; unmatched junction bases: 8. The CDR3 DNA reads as TGTGCCAGCAGCCAAGGGGAGACTAGCGGGAGTGTCGAGACCCAGTACTTC. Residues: CASSQGETSGSVETQYF.

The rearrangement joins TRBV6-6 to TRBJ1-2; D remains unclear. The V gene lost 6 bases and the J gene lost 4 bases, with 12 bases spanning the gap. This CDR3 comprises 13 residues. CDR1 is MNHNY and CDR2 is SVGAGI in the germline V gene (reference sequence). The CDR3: CASSMSAPYGYTF. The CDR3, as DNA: TGTGCCAGCAGCATGAGTGCCCCCTATGGCTACACCTTC.

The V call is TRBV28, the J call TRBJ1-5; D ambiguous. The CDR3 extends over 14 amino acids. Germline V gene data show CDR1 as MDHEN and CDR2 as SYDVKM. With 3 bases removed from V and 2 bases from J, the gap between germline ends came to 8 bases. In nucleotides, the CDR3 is TGTGCCAGCAGTTTGCTTGAGGGCAATCAGCCCCAGCATTTT. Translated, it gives CASSLLEGNQPQHF. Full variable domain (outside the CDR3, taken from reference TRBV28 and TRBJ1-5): DVKVTQSSRYLVKRTGEKVFLECVQDMDHENMFWYRQDPGLGLRLIYFSYDVKMKEKGDIPEGYSVSREKKERFSLILESASTNQTSMYLCASSLLEGNQPQHFGDGTRLSIL.

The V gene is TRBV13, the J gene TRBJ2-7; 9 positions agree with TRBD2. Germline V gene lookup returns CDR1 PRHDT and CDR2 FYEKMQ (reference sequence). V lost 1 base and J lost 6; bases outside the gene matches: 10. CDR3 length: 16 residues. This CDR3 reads CASSLVLAGSPLEQYF. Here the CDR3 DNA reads TGTGCCAGCAGCTTAGTCCTAGCGGGGTCCCCTCTCGAGCAGTACTTC. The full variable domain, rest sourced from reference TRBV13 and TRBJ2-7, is AAGVIQSPRHLIKEKRETATLKCYPIPRHDTVYWYQQGPGQDPQFLISFYEKMQSDKGSIPDRFSAQQFSDYHSELNMSSLELGDSALYFCASSLVLAGSPLEQYFGPGTRLTVT.

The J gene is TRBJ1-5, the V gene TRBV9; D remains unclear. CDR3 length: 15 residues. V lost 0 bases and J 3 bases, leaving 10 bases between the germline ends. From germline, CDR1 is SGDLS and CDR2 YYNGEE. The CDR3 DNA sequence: TGTGCCAGCAGCGTAGCTGCCGGTATCAATCAGCCCCAGCATTTT. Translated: CASSVAAGINQPQHF.